This TCR beta chain was identified in a study of CD8 T cells in Susac syndrome. CDR1 SGHRS and CDR2 YFSETQ come from the germline V gene. This CDR3 region has 15 residues. Trimming cost V 3 bases and J 2 bases, with 9 bases left between them. Random hexamers were used to reverse transcribe an amount of roughly 0.5 to 1 ug RNA. An immunoSEQ multiplex PCR amplified TCR beta CDR3 over 54 Vbeta and 13 Jbeta. MiXCR was run by TCRdb on the immunoSEQ multiplex PCR reads, yielding one entry per CDR3 protein. The sample yields about 160,000 distinct CDR3 sequences, around 94% seen once. CD8+ and CD4+ T cells from blood underwent TCR beta sequencing. Treatment-naive patients with stable or active relapsing-remitting disease were the multiple sclerosis controls. In contrast to the negatively isolated CD8+ and CD4+ T cells, TEMRA cells were FACS-enriched.

The chain has TRBV5-1 and TRBJ2-6, with D uncertain. The source of this sequence is a human donor with multiple sclerosis. What was sequenced was CD4+ T cells from PBMCs. CDR3 sequence: CASSSDAAGANVLTF. The CDR3, as DNA: TGCGCCAGCAGCTCTGACGCTGCTGGGGCCAACGTCCTGACTTTC. Filled out from reference TRBV5-1 and TRBJ2-6, the complete variable domain reads KAGVTQTPRYLIKTRGQQVTLSCSPISGHRSVSWYQQTPGQGLQFLFEYFSETQRNKGNFPGRFSGRQFSNSRSEMNVSTLELGDSALYLCASSSDAAGANVLTFGAGSRLTVL.